This paragraph reports one TCR beta chain. Its antigen is still unknown. The sample is drawn from a study of cytomegalovirus exposure and HLA in healthy donors. With 3 bases clipped from V and 1 base from J, the junction kept 11 bases outside the gene matches. The CDR3 is 17 amino acids. Germline CDR1 and CDR2: GTSNPN and SVGIG (reference sequence). Study conclusions and caveats: Confirmation was obtained in vitro that a few CMV-associated chains are specific for CMV antigens.

PCR involved 60 Vbeta and 13 Jbeta primers. The protocol was immunoSEQ multiplex PCR, while the TCRdb copy is restricted to in-frame clones and leaves out a portion. Of under 200,000 clones listed, more than 60% are singletons. The source is a male donor in good health and CMV-seronegative. Sequencing was carried out using PBMCs. This chain links TRBV30 with TRBJ1-2; TRBD1 agrees at 10 bases. CDR3 loop: CAWRVVIGTGVNYGYTF. For the CDR3, the DNA is TGTGCCTGGAGAGTCGTAATCGGGACAGGGGTTAACTATGGCTACACCTTC.